Below are 13 T cell receptor beta chains sequenced from a single sample in a study of breast tumors, draining lymph nodes, adjacent tissues. TCRdb itself ran the multiplex PCR reads through MiXCR, one entry per CDR3 protein. Here the sample spans 200,000 to 250,000 distinct CDR3 sequences, 30% to 35% being singletons. Axillary draining lymph nodes of breast cancer patients supplied the node samples. Sequenced: axillary lymph node tissue. These receptor sequences come from a female donor with breast cancer. Some clones in this sample may be carry-over from other donors' samples.

The CDR3 region is CSARDIRDGNSPLHF. The CDR3 DNA sequence: TGCAGTGCTAGAGATATCCGGGACGGTAATTCACCCCTCCACTTT. The chain is built from TRBV20-1 and TRBJ1-6; tentative D call: TRBD1 (5 bases). The CDR3 is made up of 15 amino acids. With 0 bases removed from V and 6 bases from J, the gap between germline ends came to 12 bases. CDR1 DFQATT and CDR2 SNEGSKA come from the germline V gene (reference sequence).

In this sample, this clonotype turned up many times. V gene TRBV7-8 combines with J gene TRBJ1-3, with D hard to call. Germline values: CDR1 SGHVS, CDR2 FQNEAQ. The CDR3 has 15 residues. Trimming removed 1 base from V and 0 bases from J, with 7 bases in between. The CDR3 DNA reads TGTGCCAGCAGCTTAGTAGCAGCCTCTGGAAACACCATATATTTT. It yields the protein CASSLVAASGNTIYF. Based on the CDR3 plus reference TRBV7-8 and TRBJ1-3, the full variable domain is GAGVSQSPRYKVAKRGQDVALRCDPISGHVSLFWYQQALGQGPEFLTYFQNEAQLDKSGLPSDRFFAERPEGSVSTLKIQRTQQEDSAVYLCASSLVAASGNTIYFGEGSWLTVV.

There are many counts of this clonotype. CDR3 coding DNA: TGTGCCAGCAGTTACTCAGAAAGCGGGATCTCCTACGAGCAGTACTTC. Residues: CASSYSESGISYEQYF. The gene calls are TRBV6-2 or TRBV6-3 and TRBJ2-7; 7 bases are a match to TRBD2. Losses at the gene ends were 0 bases for V and 0 bases for J; bases not matched to a gene: 5. Germline V gene lookup returns CDR1 MNHEY and CDR2 SVGEGT. The CDR3 loop spans 16 amino acids.

This clonotype was recorded at least ten times. The gene calls are TRBV12-3 or TRBV12-4 and TRBJ2-6, with D possibly TRBD2 on 5 matching bases. Trimming stripped 5 bases from V and 2 bases from J, with 7 bases between. The CDR3 contains 14 residues. The CDR3 spells CASSMRAGANVLTF. The CDR3 DNA is TGTGCCAGCAGTATGAGGGCTGGGGCCAACGTCCTGACTTTC.

The rearrangement joins TRBV4-3 to TRBJ2-6, with TRBD1 as a possible D gene (5 bases). The V gene lost 10 bases and the J gene lost 2 bases, with 18 bases spanning the gap. Germline CDR1 LGHNA, CDR2 YSLEER. The CDR3 totals 16 residues. The CDR3 spells CAKRQVAGTGANVLTF. CDR3 in DNA: TGCGCCAAGAGGCAAGTCGCAGGGACTGGGGCCAACGTCCTGACTTTC.

The chain is built from TRBV24-1 and TRBJ1-5; D unclear. V was clipped by 6 bases and J by 3 bases, with 14 bases between them. This CDR3 has 15 amino acids. CDR1 and CDR2 (germline): KGHDR, SFDVKD. This chain's CDR3 is CATSYSGQANQPQHF. CDR3 sequence (DNA): TGTGCCACCAGTTACTCTGGGCAGGCCAATCAGCCCCAGCATTTT.

Ten or more counts support this clonotype. The chain links TRBV20-1 to TRBJ2-3, with D uncertain. In germline, CDR1 is DFQATT, CDR2 SNEGSKA (reference sequence). Trimming left V 2 bases short and J 4 bases short, with 10 bases between. This CDR3 has 13 amino acids. Here the CDR3 DNA reads TGCAGTGCTAGATGGGTAGCTCCAGATACGCAGTATTTT. Protein: CSARWVAPDTQYF.

V usage is TRBV20-1 and J usage is TRBJ2-1; D not resolved. V was clipped by 3 bases and J by 2 bases, with 8 bases between them. Per germline, CDR1 DFQATT and CDR2 SNEGSKA (reference sequence). This CDR3 is 13 amino acids long. The chain's CDR3 is CSASGRTYNEQFF. The CDR3 DNA reads as TGCAGTGCTAGCGGAAGGACCTACAATGAGCAGTTCTTC.

The rearrangement uses TRBV11-2 and TRBJ1-4; TRBD1 is a possible D gene (5 bases). This CDR3 is built from 14 residues. Germline CDR1 is SGHAT and CDR2 is FQNNGV. The V and J ends lost 4 bases and 8 bases respectively, with 14 bases between them. The CDR3 is CASSSPGLWEKLFF. DNA of the CDR3: TGTGCCAGCAGCTCACCGGGACTGTGGGAAAAACTGTTTTTT. Complete variable domain (other parts from reference TRBV11-2 and TRBJ1-4): EAGVAQSPRYKIIEKRQSVAFWCNPISGHATLYWYQQILGQGPKLLIQFQNNGVVDDSQLPKDRFSAERLKGVDSTLKIQPAKLEDSAVYLCASSSPGLWEKLFFGSGTQLSVL.

V and J are TRBV20-1 and TRBJ1-6; TRBD1 is a possible D gene (6 bases). Germline V gene sequence: CDR1 DFQATT, CDR2 SNEGSKA (reference sequence). This CDR3 is built from 16 residues. Trimming cost V 4 bases and J 7 bases, with 20 bases left between them. CDR3 sequence reads: CSATRQGKQPNSPLHF. Written as DNA, the CDR3 is TGCAGTGCTACCCGTCAGGGGAAGCAACCGAATTCACCCCTCCACTTT.

On this clonotype itself: A read error may be the cause here, since a much bigger clone is one base away. The CDR3 DNA is TGTGCCAGCAGCTTTAGGGACACGGTGTATACGCAGTATTTT. Its protein product is CASSFRDTVYTQYF. The chain carries TRBV5-6 and TRBJ2-3; possible D gene TRBD1, 6 bases. Germline assignment: CDR1 SGHDT and CDR2 YYEEEE. The CDR3 has 14 amino acids. Trimming left V 2 bases short and J 7 bases short, with 14 bases between.

In this sample, this clonotype turned up many times. The junction does not match germline at one end; this may be a read error. This chain joins TRBV7-9 and TRBJ1-2; no clear D. The CDR3 runs 15 residues. Germline V gene sequence: CDR1 SEHNR, CDR2 FQNEAQ (reference sequence). The CDR3 sequence: CASSLGEGGNYGYPF. CDR3 nucleotides: TGTGCCAGCAGCTTGGGAGAGGGAGGTAACTATGGCTACCCCTTC.

This clonotype was counted ten times or more. The CDR3, as DNA: TGTGCCAGTAGTTCCCTCAAAGGGGACAGGTCGGGTTCACCCCTCCACTTT. Amino acid sequence: CASSSLKGDRSGSPLHF. The chain carries TRBV19 and TRBJ1-6, with TRBD1 matching over 8 bases. Germline V gene data show CDR1 as LNHDA and CDR2 as SQIVND (reference sequence). After removal of 5 bases from V and 9 bases from J, the junction contained 15 bases not matched to a gene. CDR3 length: 17 residues.